This T cell receptor (beta chain) was sequenced during a study of cytomegalovirus exposure and HLA in healthy donors. Study-level points and caveats: A few chains tied to CMV proved CMV antigen-specific in vitro. Many donors carried some public TCRs, although rarity characterized most TCR sequences.

About this clone: Its antigen is as yet unknown.

CDR3 length: 12 residues. Per germline, CDR1 SQVTM and CDR2 ANQGSEA. Between the trimmed V and J ends, which lost 7 bases and 4 bases, there was a span of 10 bases. TCRdb's table, derived via immunoSEQ multiplex PCR, lists solely in-frame clones and lacks some. Counted here are about 360,000 clones, 86% occurring once; the ten biggest clones make up over 0.75%. The sequenced material came from PBMCs. The chain carries TRBV29-1 and TRBJ1-4; D ambiguous. This clonotype originated in a woman aged 18 to 35 in good health and CMV-seronegative. The CDR3 reads CSAGDYNEKLFF. CDR3 in DNA: TGCAGCGCCGGGGATTATAATGAAAAACTGTTTTTT.